This T cell receptor beta chain was retrieved from a study of blood T cell repertoires in COVID-19 (dated by TCRdb to about 2020). Background on the whole study: The collaborator samples originated in the United States, Italy and Spain and spanned the acute and convalescent phases of COVID-19. The material from the prospective study consisted of cDNA or gDNA derived from T cells, B-cell-depleted T cells, or PBMCs. Where HLA class I and class II types were available, the types were taken from metadata supplied by the sample provider, not from assay-based typing. The repertoires were made available in a free public database intended to serve as a resource for research on the immune response to SARS-CoV-2. Deeply sampled blood TCRbeta repertoires from subjects exposed to, actively infected with, or recovered from COVID-19 were included in the dataset. Samples came from the ongoing ImmuneRACE study (first 160 participants) plus 1,254 subjects from 6 global collaborators. Sample metadata almost always included a de-identified subject ID, COVID-19 status, age in years and sex. The paper's findings and limits, for the study overall: The amount of clinical and demographic metadata varied by source and participant and was provided uncurated.

This clone was found a few times. The specificity of this receptor is unknown. One base away there is no much larger clone; base qualities are not given. At the junction V is shortened by 6 bases and J by 4 bases; bases outside the gene matches: 5. Reading the germline V gene gives CDR1 MRHNA and CDR2 SNTAGT. The CDR3 has 15 amino acids, counting the end cysteine and phenylalanine. This entry keeps only the CDR3 DNA: 45 bases, framed from base 1. Enrolling through a virtual design, the prospective study's participants ranged in age from roughly 18 to 90 years and lived across roughly 24 United States geographic areas. Cohort assignment in the prospective study relied on participant-reported clinical history from a screening survey and a study questionnaire. ImmuneRACE Cohort 3 recovered participants were defined by two consecutive negative NP/OP PCR tests, healthcare professional clearance, or symptom resolution. In the prospective study, mobile phlebotomists collected whole blood, serum and a nasopharyngeal or oropharyngeal swab from each participant. Over a 2-month period, participants in the prospective study had the option of providing additional blood draws and questionnaires. Before DNA extraction, prospective study blood samples were shipped either frozen or at room temperature.

TCRbeta CDR3 regions were amplified from genomic DNA by means of the immunoSEQ Assay, a bias-controlled multiplex PCR. The study's processing was this. Within the assay, amplification of reference gene primers was used to estimate how many nucleated cells each sample contained. To quantify the absolute abundance of each unique TCRbeta CDR3 rearrangement, sequence reads were collapsed and filtered. For each sample, productive Simpson clonality was calculated as the square root of Simpson's diversity index over productive rearrangements. Drawn from immuneACCESS, this table holds only the in-frame rearrangements with V and J called that TCRdb kept. Clones are partly lost; checked studies trace under half to an unresolved V gene and leave the rest unexplained. Clone size and the V and J calls come from that table; the DNA yielded D and trimming. A total of a few hundred thousand clones appear in this sample, over 80% of them only once. The ten most abundant clones make up approximately 5.4% of the sample.

This receptor was taken from a woman aged 45-65 years who had recovered from COVID-19. The source material was PBMCs or T cells enriched from blood (not recorded which). The V and J segments used are TRBV6-4 and TRBJ2-6; a stretch of 8 junction bases matches TRBD2. The CDR3 amino acid sequence is: CASSPGGEGANVLTF. The nucleotide sequence is TGTGCCAGCAGCCCCGGGGGGGAAGGGGCCAACGTCCTGACTTTC.